This T cell receptor beta chain was retrieved from a study of graft-versus-host responses after intestinal transplantation. Looking at the study overall: As for transplant type, recipients had multivisceral, liver-intestinal, or isolated intestinal grafts. Study results and limitations: Peak circulating GvH clone levels were associated with early post-transplant HvG declines.

Profiled with immunoSEQ multiplex PCR; TCRdb holds only in-frame clones, not every one. In the table there are about 47,000 clones, 85% to 95% of which are singletons. Details on this clone: The target antigen is unknown.

V was cut by 5 bases and J by 6 bases, with 10 bases left in between. Germline V CDR1 and CDR2: MDHEN, SYDVKM. CDR3 length equals 12 residues. The chain employs TRBV28 and TRBJ1-2; D unclear. This TCR was recovered from a human patient who received an intestinal transplant, so some T cells may come from the graft donor. The sequencing used PBMCs, collected 786 days after a first intestinal transplant, on the day of a second. The CDR3 spells CASSLDLHGYTF. CDR3 nucleotides: TGTGCCAGCAGTCTGGACCTTCATGGCTACACCTTC.